Shown below are 17 T cell receptor beta chains from a single sample sequenced in a study of tumor-infiltrating lymphocytes in primary liver carcinoma. Blood RNA came from unsorted whole blood; germline DNA was also extracted. The investigators made TCR beta cDNA from roughly 460 ng total RNA, using a constant-region primer. Slightly modified ARM-PCR, run as three nested multiplex PCR rounds, produced the TCR beta libraries. Each of the first two PCR rounds ran approximately 9 cycles with TRBV1-TRBV30 forward and C-beta reverse primers. MiXCR was run by TCRdb on the multiplex PCR reads, yielding one entry per CDR3 protein. The sample consists of 300,000 to 350,000 distinct CDR3 sequences, almost 60% of them appearing once. Material: peripheral blood. The receptor set was obtained from a woman between 25 and 40 years old with primary liver carcinoma and hepatitis B virus infection.

This chain connects TRBV12-3 or TRBV12-4 to TRBJ1-2; D may be TRBD1 (6 bases). The V gene lost 5 bases and the J gene lost 6 bases, with 13 bases spanning the gap. This CDR3 spans 13 amino acids. The CDR3 loop reads CASSQAGADGYTF. The CDR3 DNA reads as TGTGCCAGCAGTCAAGCGGGGGCGGATGGCTACACCTTC.

This clonotype came up a few times. The chain joins TRBV10-3 to TRBJ2-1; D not resolved. There are 14 residues in the CDR3. Trimming removed 3 bases at V and 6 bases at J, with 12 bases between. Germline V gene sequence: CDR1 ENHRY, CDR2 SYGVKD. CDR3 DNA: TGTGCCATCAGTGATATGGGTGATCTCAATGAGCAGTTCTTC. Translating gives CAISDMGDLNEQFF.

Remarks on this clonotype: Sequence at one end of the junction differs from germline and may be a read error. The chain links TRBV29-1 to TRBJ2-1; 9 positions agree with TRBD1. The CDR3 is 18 residues long. In germline, CDR1 is SQVTM, CDR2 ANQGSEA. CDR3 in amino acids: CRVEAPGQGSGSYNEQFF. CDR3 nucleotide sequence: TGTAGGGTTGAAGCCCCGGGACAGGGCAGCGGCTCCTACAATGAGCAGTTCTTC.

As to this clonotype: Germline and junction disagree at one end, which may indicate a read error. The chain uses TRBV29-1 and TRBJ2-1, with 8 bases lining up with TRBD2. The CDR3 is 13 residues long. Germline V CDR1 and CDR2: SQVTM, ANQGSEA. The CDR3 DNA follows: TGCAGCCTTGATAGCGGGAATTTCAATGAGCAGTTTTTC. Translating gives CSLDSGNFNEQFF.

Notes on this clonotype: One end of the junction does not line up with germline, which may come from a read error. The chain combines TRBV5-4 with TRBJ2-2, with 9 bases lining up with TRBD1. The CDR3 extends over 15 amino acids. Germline CDR1 and CDR2: SGHNT and YYREEE (reference sequence). CDR3 region: CASRSTGGNIGELFF. The CDR3 DNA reads TGTGCCAGCAGGTCGACAGGGGGGAACATCGGGGAGCTGTTTTTT.

In its sample, this clonotype was seen once. A single base separates this from a much larger clone, so it may be a read error. This chain links TRBV4-3 with TRBJ2-5; 12 positions match TRBD2. The CDR3 extends over 15 amino acids. In germline, CDR1 is LGHNA, CDR2 YSLEER. CDR3 nucleotide sequence: TGTGCCAGCAGCCGACTAGCGGGAGTCGAAGATGAGCAGTCCTTC. It yields the protein CASSRLAGVEDEQSF.

CDR3 DNA: TGTGCCAGCAGTGGCTTCGACAGGGACACCGGGGAGCTGTTTTTT. This gives the protein CASSGFDRDTGELFF. This sequence joins TRBV6-6 and TRBJ2-2; TRBD1 aligns across 7 bases. V shed 5 bases and J 3 bases; nucleotides not matched to a gene: 6. The CDR3 has 15 amino acids. CDR1 and CDR2 from the germline V gene are MNHNY and SVGAGI (reference sequence).

A remark on this clonotype: The germline gene is not matched at one end of the junction; a read error may be the cause. The rearrangement links TRBV4-3 to TRBJ2-1, with 9 positions matching TRBD1. The CDR3 length is 16 residues. Germline V gene data show CDR1 as LGHNA and CDR2 as YSLEER. The CDR3 DNA is TGCGTCAGCAGCCACCCGCGGACAGGGGCGGTCAATGAGCAGTTCTTC. This translates into CVSSHPRTGAVNEQFF.

Of note for this clonotype: A read error may explain this, as a much larger clone is one base away. V usage is TRBV4-1 and J usage is TRBJ2-7; D may be TRBD1 or TRBD2 (5 bases each). In germline, CDR1 is MGHRA, CDR2 YSYEKL. This CDR3 comprises 13 residues. V dropped 2 bases and J dropped 2 bases, with 7 bases sitting between them. The CDR3 bases are TGCGCCAGCAGCCAACGGGACGCCTACGAGCAGTACTTC. This gives the protein CASSQRDAYEQYF.

Details on this clonotype: A clone one base away is much larger, so this may be a read error. The chain employs TRBV6-5 and TRBJ1-5; perhaps TRBD1 as D (6 bases). This CDR3 has 16 residues. The germline V and J ends were trimmed by 5 bases and 4 bases, with 18 bases remaining between them. CDR1 MNHEY and CDR2 SVGAGI come from the germline V gene. The CDR3 nucleotides read TGTGCCAGCAGTCACAGAGATGGACAGAGGAATCAGCCCCAGCATTTT. Amino acids: CASSHRDGQRNQPQHF.

The rearrangement joins TRBV12-5 to TRBJ2-1, with D possibly being TRBD2 (6 bases). The CDR3 spans 14 residues. V lost 6 bases and J lost 7, with 16 bases in between. Germline V gives CDR1 LGHNT, CDR2 FRNRAP. The DNA of the CDR3 is TGTGCTAGTGGCTCGGGACTGGCGGTTAATGAGCAGTTCTTC. Protein sequence: CASGSGLAVNEQFF.

Regarding this clonotype: Germline is not matched at one junction end, which may reflect a read error. The chain recombines TRBV6-2 or TRBV6-3 with TRBJ2-2; TRBD2 might be the D (5 bases). Germline values: CDR1 MNHEY, CDR2 SVGEGT. There are 14 residues in the CDR3. The CDR3 loop reads CASSLNANTGELSF. The CDR3 DNA reads as TGTGCCAGCAGTCTTAATGCGAACACCGGGGAGCTGTCTTTT.

Concerning this clonotype itself: A much larger clone differs by one base, so this may be a read error. The chain employs TRBV4-1 and TRBJ2-1; 9 nucleotides agree with TRBD2. Germline CDR1 reads MGHRA; CDR2 reads YSYEKL. The CDR3 is 17 residues long. The junction had 7 bases not matched to a gene; V was cut back by 1 base and J by 3 bases. The CDR3 DNA sequence: TGCGCCAGCAGCCAAGTACTTAGCGGGAGTGGCTACAATGAGCAGTTCTTC. Its translation is CASSQVLSGSGYNEQFF.

The chain combines TRBV28 with TRBJ1-2; possible D gene TRBD1, 5 bases. This CDR3 region has 15 residues. Germline V lookup: CDR1 MDHEN, CDR2 SYDVKM. V was pared by 5 bases and J by 8 bases, with 21 bases between. CDR3 sequence reads: CASSLLGPTVRGYTF. In DNA, the CDR3 is TGTGCCAGCAGTCTCCTGGGACCCACGGTCCGGGGCTACACCTTC.

There are many counts of this clonotype. The genes are TRBV6-5 and TRBJ2-5; maybe TRBD1 (5 bases). CDR1 MNHEY and CDR2 SVGAGI come from the germline V gene. There are 14 residues in the CDR3. V was cut by 2 bases and J by 1 base, with 8 bases left in between. DNA of the CDR3: TGTGCCAGCAGTTACCCAGGGCGCCAAGAGACCCAGTACTTC. It codes for CASSYPGRQETQYF.

This clonotype was observed a single time. An end of the junction differs from the germline gene, which may be a read error. The chain joins TRBV12-5 to TRBJ2-7; no reliable D call. The length of the CDR3 is 11 residues. CDR1 and CDR2 from the germline V gene are LGHNT and FRNRAP. CDR3 bases: TGTGCTAGTGGCCGAGCATACGACCAGTACTTC. It encodes CASGRAYDQYF.

Points on this clonotype: One end of the junction is discordant with germline, which a read error may explain. The chain couples TRBV19 to TRBJ1-5, with D perhaps TRBD1 (5 bases). Per germline, CDR1 LNHDA and CDR2 SQIVND (reference sequence). The CDR3 runs to 15 residues. In DNA, the CDR3 is TGTGTCAGTAGTAGTCTGCAGGGTAACAATCAGCCCCAGCATTTT. It encodes CVSSSLQGNNQPQHF.